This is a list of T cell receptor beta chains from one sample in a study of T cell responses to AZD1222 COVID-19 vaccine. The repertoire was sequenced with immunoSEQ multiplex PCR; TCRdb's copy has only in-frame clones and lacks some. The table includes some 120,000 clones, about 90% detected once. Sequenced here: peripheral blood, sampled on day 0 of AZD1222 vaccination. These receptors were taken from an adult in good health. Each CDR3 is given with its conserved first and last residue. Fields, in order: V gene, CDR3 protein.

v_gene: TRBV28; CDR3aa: CASSPGQGKGKNIQYF
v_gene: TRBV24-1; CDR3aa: CATSPGQGNYGYTF
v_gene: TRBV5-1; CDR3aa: CASSFYLTDNEQFF
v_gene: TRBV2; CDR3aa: CASRADAGADSPLHF
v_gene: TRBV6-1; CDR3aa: CASSEAGFGRGTDTQYF
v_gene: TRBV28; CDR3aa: CASSTTGSGYGYTF
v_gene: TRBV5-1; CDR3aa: CASSLQGATGELFF
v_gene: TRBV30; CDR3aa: CAWSLLAGGNTGELFF
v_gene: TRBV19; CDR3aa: CASRQGGSGNTIYF
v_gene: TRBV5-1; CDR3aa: CASSLDLAGAYNEQFF
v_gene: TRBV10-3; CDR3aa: CAISELGGREQFF
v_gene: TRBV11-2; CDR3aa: CASSLEPSGKAFF
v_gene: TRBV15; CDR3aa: CATSTQRRGTEAFF
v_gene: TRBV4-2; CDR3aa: CASSQAEPIGVETQYF
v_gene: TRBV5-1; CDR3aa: CASSSSGTDGNTIYF
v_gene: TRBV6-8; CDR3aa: CASSYRSPRAYNEQFF
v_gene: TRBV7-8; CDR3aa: CASSFGLAGVHEQYF
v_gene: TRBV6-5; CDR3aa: CASSFGHLANEKLFF
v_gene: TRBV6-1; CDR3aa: CASRGGQVTYEQYF
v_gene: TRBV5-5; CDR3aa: CASTLQGGDTEAFF
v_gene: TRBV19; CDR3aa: CASTIAPKGSYNEQFF
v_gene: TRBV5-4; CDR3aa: CASSLRTSGSDEQFF
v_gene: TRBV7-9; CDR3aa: CASSLARQGRRVEAFF
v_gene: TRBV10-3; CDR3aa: CAISETRGTGVSPLHF
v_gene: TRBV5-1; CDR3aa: CASSSAGSSGSLTDTQYF
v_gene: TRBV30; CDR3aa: CALAGGEQYF
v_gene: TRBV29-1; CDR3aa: CSVAGGNEKLFF
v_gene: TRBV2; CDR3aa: CASSGTVTDTQYF
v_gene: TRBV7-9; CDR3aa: CACADDSLITDTQYF
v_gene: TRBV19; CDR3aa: CASFRDRVNTEAFF
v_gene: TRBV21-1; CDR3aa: CASNVRQAGNSPLHF
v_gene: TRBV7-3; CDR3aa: CASSLGTGGAYGYTF
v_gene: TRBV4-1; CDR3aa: CASSQDRDRTQETQYF
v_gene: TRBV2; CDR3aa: CASRVGEAFF
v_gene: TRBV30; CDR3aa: CAWSTSYGQGAFGYTF
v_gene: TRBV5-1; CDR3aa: CASSPEGQYEQYF
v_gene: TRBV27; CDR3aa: CASSSVGAQPEKLFF
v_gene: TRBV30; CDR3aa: CAWSWGGELFF
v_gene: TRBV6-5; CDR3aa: CASSPSVGRNTEAFF
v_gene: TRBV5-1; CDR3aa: CASRDRGPAGNTIYF
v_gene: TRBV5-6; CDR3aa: CASSLQLPSGYTPYEQYF